One sample yielded the 23 T cell receptor beta chains listed below, sequenced in a study of blood T cells in healthy people across ages (dated by TCRdb to between 2014 and 2017). The receptor library was made with 5' RACE. The sequencer listed for this sample is Illumina HiSeq 2500. A second PCR of roughly 7 to 12 cycles was run with a J-beta primer mix and a sample-barcoded 5' primer. Using fastp at Q25 and MiXCR, TCRdb reprocessed the public reads and kept productive beta chains. A single entry per CDR3 protein holds the most common genes and DNA from its merged rows. The sample yields about 640,000 distinct CDR3 sequences; about 28% were counted once. The leading ten clones occupy around 16% of the sample. Sequenced: blood. Source of these receptors: a woman at least 80 years old in good health.

In regard to this clonotype: A much larger clone lies a single base off, so this may be a read error. V gene TRBV5-1 combines with J gene TRBJ2-3, with TRBD2 as a possible D gene (5 bases). The CDR3 is 15 residues long. Germline values: CDR1 SGHRS, CDR2 YFSETQ. This CDR3 is CASSLGPVEADTEYF. The CDR3 DNA is TGCGCCAGCAGCTTGGGGCCAGTGGAGGCTGATACGGAGTATTTT.

The chain combines TRBV12-3 or TRBV12-4 with TRBJ2-3; 9 nucleotides agree with TRBD1. J lost 10 bases, V lost 5 bases, and 13 bases had no gene match. The CDR3 is made up of 15 amino acids. In nucleotides, the CDR3 is TGTGCCAGCAGTCTGTCCCGGGACAGGGCAAATGCGCAGTATTTT. Protein sequence: CASSLSRDRANAQYF.

This clonotype was recorded only once. The conserved closing phenylalanine or tryptophan is absent in this CDR3, likely reflecting a read error. The chain has TRBV29-1 and TRBJ2-5; 7 bases map to TRBD2. Germline V gives CDR1 SQVTM, CDR2 ANQGSEA. CDR3 size: 14 residues. Losses at the gene ends were 4 bases for V and 5 bases for J; bases not matched to a gene: 10. CDR3 amino acids: CSVAPLLREETQYL. Written as DNA, the CDR3 is TGCAGCGTTGCCCCCCTTTTGCGGGAGGAGACCCAGTACCTC.

The table lists this clonotype with many counts. This chain connects TRBV15 to TRBJ2-1; D may be TRBD2 (7 bases). Looked up from germline, CDR1 is LNHNV and CDR2 is YYDKDF (reference sequence). Deletions cut 0 bases from V and 1 base from J, with 13 bases between. This CDR3 spans 17 amino acids. CDR3 amino acids: CATSRDTGGTSYNEQFF. CDR3 coding DNA: TGTGCCACCAGCAGAGATACGGGGGGCACATCCTACAATGAGCAGTTCTTC.

V gene TRBV10-3 combines with J gene TRBJ1-1; D gene uncertain. V was clipped by 4 bases and J by 1 base, with 7 bases between them. Germline V gene data show CDR1 as ENHRY and CDR2 as SYGVKD. The CDR3 is 13 residues long. The CDR3: CAISGSTNTEAFF. For the CDR3, the DNA is TGTGCCATCAGTGGCTCTACGAACACTGAAGCTTTCTTT.

This clonotype was counted only a few times. This clone may be a read error of a much larger clone one base away. This rearrangement joins TRBV2 to TRBJ2-1, with TRBD2 identical over 9 bases. CDR3 length: 15 amino acids. V gave up 7 bases and J gave up 9 bases; unmatched junction bases: 13. CDR1 and CDR2 (germline): SNHLY, FYNNEI. The CDR3 nucleotides read TGTGCCAGCACAAGGAGGGGCGGGGGGGGAAGTGAGCAGTTCTTC. This translates into CASTRRGGGGSEQFF.

V gene TRBV7-2 combines with J gene TRBJ1-6; D not resolved. This CDR3 has 15 amino acids. V gave up 2 bases and J gave up 7 bases, with 12 bases separating them. Germline V gene sequence: CDR1 SGHTA, CDR2 FQGNSA. The CDR3 protein is CASSLSQERNSPLHF. CDR3 coding DNA: TGTGCCAGCAGCTTATCTCAAGAGAGGAATTCACCCCTCCACTTT.

Worth noting for this clonotype: A much larger clone sits a single nucleotide away, making a read error possible. This sequence joins TRBV7-9 and TRBJ2-4; possibly TRBD2 for D (6 bases). This CDR3 is 15 amino acids long. V was trimmed by 6 bases and J by 13 bases, leaving 25 bases between them. Germline V gene data show CDR1 as SEHNR and CDR2 as FQNEAQ (reference sequence). The CDR3: CASSFPRGGREEQYF. The CDR3 coding sequence is TGTGCCAGCAGTTTTCCCCGGGGAGGCCGTGAAGAGCAGTACTTC.

This clonotype was seen only a few times. The junction shows a germline mismatch at one end, possibly a read error. CDR3 coding DNA: TGTGCCAGCAGTGGGGACAGTGTTTTGTCACCCCCCCACTTT. It translates to CASSGDSVLSPPHF. J is TRBJ1-6 and V is TRBV9; TRBD1 agrees at 7 bases. This CDR3 spans 14 amino acids. In germline, CDR1 is SGDLS, CDR2 YYNGEE.

Details on this clonotype: This may arise from a read error, as a much more abundant clone is one base away. The CDR3 DNA sequence: TGCGCCAGCAGCGGGGGACAGGGCTCAGATACGCAGTATTTT. This codes for CASSGGQGSDTQYF. The chain recombines TRBV5-1 with TRBJ2-3, with 9 bases aligning to TRBD1. CDR3 length equals 14 residues. After removal of 4 bases from V and 4 bases from J, the junction contained 4 bases not matched to a gene. In germline, CDR1 is SGHRS, CDR2 YFSETQ.

This clonotype occurred many times. This chain connects TRBV6-2 or TRBV6-3 to TRBJ1-5; possibly TRBD1 for D (6 bases). From germline, CDR1 is MNHEY and CDR2 SVGEGT. V lost 0 bases, J lost 2 bases, and 8 bases lay in between. There are 15 residues in the CDR3. CDR3 DNA sequence: TGTGCCAGCAGTTACTCAAGACAGGGCAATCAGCCCCAGCATTTT. Translated: CASSYSRQGNQPQHF.

This clonotype was found many times. A much bigger clone sits one base away, suggesting this may be a read error. This chain connects TRBV5-1 to TRBJ2-7; D may be TRBD1 or TRBD2 (6 bases each). Trimming took 4 bases from V and 7 from J, leaving 24 bases between them. CDR1 and CDR2 (germline): SGHRS, YFSETQ. CDR3 length: 16 residues. The CDR3 is CASSTDYGGRGYEQYF. Written as DNA, the CDR3 is TGCGCCAGCAGCACCGACTATGGGGGGCGAGGCTATGAGCAGTACTTC.

This clonotype has ten or more counts. V usage is TRBV5-1 and J usage is TRBJ2-1; no definite D call. The CDR3 length is 15 residues. CDR1 and CDR2 (germline): SGHRS, YFSETQ. Trimming shortened V by 0 bases and J by 0 bases, and 7 bases separated the two germline ends. The CDR3 spells CASSLVGNSYNEQFF. CDR3 sequence (DNA): TGCGCCAGCAGCTTGGTTGGGAACTCCTACAATGAGCAGTTCTTC.

There are a few counts of this clonotype. DNA of the CDR3: TGCGCCAGCAGCCATCCTAGGACACTCGTTAATGAAAAACTGTTTTTT. This encodes CASSHPRTLVNEKLFF. The rearrangement links TRBV4-1 to TRBJ1-4; tentative D call: TRBD1 (5 bases). The CDR3 is 16 amino acids. Germline CDR1 reads MGHRA; CDR2 reads YSYEKL. Trimming pared 3 bases from V and 4 bases from J, leaving 15 bases between.

CDR3 in DNA: TGTGCCAGCAGACCACAGGGGGCCGGGAACTATGGCTACACCTTC. Its translation is CASRPQGAGNYGYTF. V and J are TRBV2 and TRBJ1-2, with 9 bases matching TRBD1. The CDR3 loop spans 15 amino acids. The ends lost 6 bases at V and 2 bases at J; junction bases unmatched: 7. Per germline, CDR1 SNHLY and CDR2 FYNNEI.

This clonotype was counted a few times. One base away lies a much larger clone, so this may be a sequencing read error. The chain carries TRBV12-3 or TRBV12-4 and TRBJ2-1, with 7 bases identical to TRBD1. CDR3 size: 16 residues. The CDR3: CVSSPLTGAPYNEQFF. DNA of the CDR3: TGTGTCAGCAGTCCCCTAACAGGGGCTCCCTACAATGAGCAGTTCTTC.

About this clonotype: Since a much larger clone is just one base distant, this may be a read error. V usage is TRBV5-6 and J usage is TRBJ2-1, with a tentative D call TRBD1 (7 bases). The CDR3 has 15 amino acids. The germline V gene encodes CDR1 SGHDT and CDR2 YYEEEE. CDR3: CASREGASSYNEQVF. CDR3 bases: TGTGCCAGCAGGGAGGGGGCGAGCTCCTACAATGAGCAGGTCTTC.

In this sample, this clonotype turned up many times. The chain employs TRBV7-8 and TRBJ1-5; D is perhaps TRBD1 (5 bases). CDR3 size: 16 residues. CDR1 and CDR2 (germline): SGHVS, FQNEAQ. Trimming took off 1 base at V and 0 bases at J, with 10 bases between the two ends. CDR3 protein: CASSLETAYSNQPQHF. The CDR3 bases are TGTGCCAGCAGCTTAGAGACAGCGTATAGCAATCAGCCCCAGCATTTT.

The chain joins TRBV20-1 to TRBJ2-2, with 9 bases matching TRBD1. The CDR3 is 16 amino acids. V lost 6 bases to trimming and J lost 4 bases; unmatched junction nucleotides: 12. Germline-derived CDR1 and CDR2 are DFQATT and SNEGSKA (reference sequence). The chain's CDR3 is CSATQGAVTPTGELFF. CDR3 nucleotides: TGCAGTGCAACACAGGGGGCTGTAACCCCCACCGGGGAGCTGTTTTTT.

In the case of this clonotype: A single base separates this from a much larger clone, so it may be a read error. The DNA for the CDR3 is TGTGCCAGCAGGTACCCCGGAGATCAGCCCCAGCATTTT. Amino acid sequence: CASRYPGDQPQHF. The chain uses TRBV6-6 and TRBJ1-5; D not resolved. In germline, CDR1 is MNHNY, CDR2 SVGAGI (reference sequence). Trimming stripped 6 bases from V and 5 bases from J, with 11 bases between. This CDR3 is 13 amino acids long.

The chain uses TRBV4-3 and TRBJ1-2; 7 positions agree with TRBD1. The CDR3 runs to 18 residues. Germline-derived CDR1 and CDR2 are LGHNA and YSLEER. V lost 3 bases to trimming and J lost 0 bases; unmatched junction nucleotides: 13. The CDR3 nucleotides are TGCGCCAGCAGCCAGGAACCCGGGACAGCACCTACTAACTATGGCTACACCTTC. Its translation is CASSQEPGTAPTNYGYTF.

This clonotype appeared many times. The rearrangement joins TRBV30 to TRBJ2-6; D remains ambiguous. CDR1 and CDR2 (germline): GTSNPN, SVGIG (reference sequence). With 3 bases removed from V and 2 bases from J, the gap between germline ends came to 11 bases. There are 15 residues in the CDR3. The CDR3 here is CAWRQISAGANVLTF. CDR3 bases: TGTGCCTGGAGGCAGATCTCGGCTGGGGCCAACGTCCTGACTTTC.

Points on this clonotype: A clone one base away is much larger, so this may be a read error. The gene calls are TRBV20-1 and TRBJ1-2; a weak D match, TRBD1 (5 bases). Germline CDR1 and CDR2: DFQATT and SNEGSKA (reference sequence). The length of the CDR3 is 14 residues. The germline V and J ends were trimmed by 3 bases and 4 bases, with 15 bases remaining between them. The CDR3 DNA follows: TGCAGTGCTAGGGAGGAGGGGTCGATCTATGGCTACACCTTC. It codes for CSAREEGSIYGYTF.